This TCR beta chain came from a study of shared clonotypes between healthy human individuals. Clones were sequenced by immunoSEQ multiplex PCR, and TCRdb holds only the in-frame ones, with some missing. The sample contains about 960,000 clones, around 80% of which appear only once. The material sequenced was memory CD4+ T cells sorted from blood. Subset noted: CD45RA-negative fraction. The receptor was isolated from a man between 18 and 29 years old in good health.

CDR3 bases: TGTGCCAGCAGCCTCGGACCGCAGACTAGCACAGATACGCAGTATTTT. Translation: CASSLGPQTSTDTQYF. This chain uses TRBV6-4 with TRBJ2-3; no reliable D call. Per germline, CDR1 MRHNA and CDR2 SNTAGT. The germline V and J ends were trimmed by 6 bases and 0 bases, with 16 bases remaining between them. The length of the CDR3 is 16 residues.